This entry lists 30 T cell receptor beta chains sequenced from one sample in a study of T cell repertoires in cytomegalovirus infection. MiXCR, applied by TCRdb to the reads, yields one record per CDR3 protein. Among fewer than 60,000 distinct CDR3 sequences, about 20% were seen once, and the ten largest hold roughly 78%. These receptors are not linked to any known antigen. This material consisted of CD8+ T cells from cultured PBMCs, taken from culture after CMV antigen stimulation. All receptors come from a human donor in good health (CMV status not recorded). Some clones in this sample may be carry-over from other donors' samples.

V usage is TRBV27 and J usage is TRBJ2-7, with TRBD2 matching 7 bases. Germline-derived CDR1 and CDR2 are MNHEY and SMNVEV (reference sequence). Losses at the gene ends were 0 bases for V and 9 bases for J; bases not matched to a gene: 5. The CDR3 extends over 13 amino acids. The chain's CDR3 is CASSLSPAGTQYF. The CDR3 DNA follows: TGTGCCAGCAGTTTATCCCCAGCGGGGACGCAGTACTTC.

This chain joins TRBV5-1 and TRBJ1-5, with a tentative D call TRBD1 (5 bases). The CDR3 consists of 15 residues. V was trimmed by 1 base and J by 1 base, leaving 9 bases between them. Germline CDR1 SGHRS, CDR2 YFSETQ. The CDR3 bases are TGCGCCAGCAGCTTGACAGGCTTAAGCAATCAGCCCCAGCATTTT. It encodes CASSLTGLSNQPQHF. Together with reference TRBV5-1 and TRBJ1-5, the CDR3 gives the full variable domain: KAGVTQTPRYLIKTRGQQVTLSCSPISGHRSVSWYQQTPGQGLQFLFEYFSETQRNKGNFPGRFSGRQFSNSRSEMNVSTLELGDSALYLCASSLTGLSNQPQHFGDGTRLSIL.

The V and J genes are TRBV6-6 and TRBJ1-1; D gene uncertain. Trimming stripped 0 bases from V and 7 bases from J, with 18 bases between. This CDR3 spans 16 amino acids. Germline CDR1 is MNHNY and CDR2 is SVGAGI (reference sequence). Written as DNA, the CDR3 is TGTGCCAGCAGTTACTCCCTTTCAGAGGACGGGTATGAAGCTTTCTTT. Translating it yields CASSYSLSEDGYEAFF.

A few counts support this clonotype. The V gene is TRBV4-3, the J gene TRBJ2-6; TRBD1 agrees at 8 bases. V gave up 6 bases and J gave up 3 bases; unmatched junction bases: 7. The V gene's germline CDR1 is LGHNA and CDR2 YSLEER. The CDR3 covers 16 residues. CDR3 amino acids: CASSDRGPLGANVLTF. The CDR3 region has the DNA TGCGCCAGCAGTGACAGGGGCCCACTTGGGGCCAACGTCCTGACTTTC.

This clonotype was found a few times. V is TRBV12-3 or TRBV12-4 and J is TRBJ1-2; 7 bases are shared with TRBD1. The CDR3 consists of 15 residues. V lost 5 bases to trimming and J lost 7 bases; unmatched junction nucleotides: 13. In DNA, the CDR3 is TGTGCCAGCAGTCCTTACAGGGGTTCCATCTTTGGCTACACCTTC. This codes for CASSPYRGSIFGYTF.

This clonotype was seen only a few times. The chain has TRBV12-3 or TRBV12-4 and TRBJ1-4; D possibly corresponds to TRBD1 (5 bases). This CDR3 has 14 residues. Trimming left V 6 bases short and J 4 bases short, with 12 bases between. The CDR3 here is CASSSGHYNEKLFF. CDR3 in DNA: TGTGCCAGCAGCTCAGGGCATTATAATGAAAAACTGTTTTTT.

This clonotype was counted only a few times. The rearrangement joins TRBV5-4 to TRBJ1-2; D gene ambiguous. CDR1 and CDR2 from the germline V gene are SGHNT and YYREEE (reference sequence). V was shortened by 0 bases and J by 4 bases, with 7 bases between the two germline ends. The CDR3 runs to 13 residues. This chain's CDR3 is CASSLDSSYGYTF. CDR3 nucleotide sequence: TGTGCCAGCAGCTTGGACAGTTCCTATGGCTACACCTTC. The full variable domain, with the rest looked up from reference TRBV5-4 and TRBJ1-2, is ETGVTQSPTHLIKTRGQQVTLRCSSQSGHNTVSWYQQALGQGPQFIFQYYREEENGRGNFPPRFSGLQFPNYSSELNVNALELDDSALYLCASSLDSSYGYTFGSGTRLTVV.

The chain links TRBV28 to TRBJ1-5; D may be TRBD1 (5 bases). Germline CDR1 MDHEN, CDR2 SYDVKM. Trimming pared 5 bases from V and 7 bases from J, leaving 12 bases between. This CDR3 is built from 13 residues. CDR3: CASSTDTPQPQHF. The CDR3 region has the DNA TGTGCCAGCAGTACGGACACCCCCCAGCCCCAGCATTTT. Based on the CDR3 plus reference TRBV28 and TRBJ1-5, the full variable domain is DVKVTQSSRYLVKRTGEKVFLECVQDMDHENMFWYRQDPGLGLRLIYFSYDVKMKEKGDIPEGYSVSREKKERFSLILESASTNQTSMYLCASSTDTPQPQHFGDGTRLSIL.

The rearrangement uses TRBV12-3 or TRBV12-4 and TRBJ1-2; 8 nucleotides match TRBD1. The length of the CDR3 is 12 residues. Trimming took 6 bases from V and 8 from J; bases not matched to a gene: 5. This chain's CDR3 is CASRGQGAGYTF. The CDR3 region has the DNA TGTGCCAGCAGGGGGCAGGGGGCCGGCTACACCTTC.

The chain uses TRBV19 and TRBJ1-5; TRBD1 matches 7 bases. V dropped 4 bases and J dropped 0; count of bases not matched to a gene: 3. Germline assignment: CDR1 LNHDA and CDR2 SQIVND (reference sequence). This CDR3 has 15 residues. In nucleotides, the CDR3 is TGTGCCAGTAGTACCGGGACAGCTAGCAATCAGCCCCAGCATTTT. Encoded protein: CASSTGTASNQPQHF.

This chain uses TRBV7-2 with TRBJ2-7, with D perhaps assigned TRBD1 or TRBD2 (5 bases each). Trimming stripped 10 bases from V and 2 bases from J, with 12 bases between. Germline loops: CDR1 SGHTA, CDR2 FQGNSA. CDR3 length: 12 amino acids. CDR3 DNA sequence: TGTGCCACCCGGGGCGAAACCTACGAGCAGTACTTC. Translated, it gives CATRGETYEQYF.

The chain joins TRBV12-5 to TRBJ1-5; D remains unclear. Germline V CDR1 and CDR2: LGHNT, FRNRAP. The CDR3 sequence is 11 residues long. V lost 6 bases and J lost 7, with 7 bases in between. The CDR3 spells CASGSKQPQHF. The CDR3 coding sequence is TGTGCTAGTGGGTCAAAACAGCCCCAGCATTTT.

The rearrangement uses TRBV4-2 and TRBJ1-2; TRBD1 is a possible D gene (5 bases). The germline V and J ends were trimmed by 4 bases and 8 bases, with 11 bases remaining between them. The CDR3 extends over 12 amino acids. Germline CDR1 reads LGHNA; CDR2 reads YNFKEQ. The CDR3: CASSLPGEGYTF. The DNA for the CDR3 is TGTGCCAGCAGCCTCCCGGGGGAGGGCTACACCTTC.

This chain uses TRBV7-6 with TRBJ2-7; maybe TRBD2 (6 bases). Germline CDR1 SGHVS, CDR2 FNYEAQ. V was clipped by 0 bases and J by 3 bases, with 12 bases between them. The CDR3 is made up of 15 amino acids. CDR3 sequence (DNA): TGTGCCAGCAGCTTAGCATCGGGACTTTTCTACGAGCAGTACTTC. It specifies CASSLASGLFYEQYF.

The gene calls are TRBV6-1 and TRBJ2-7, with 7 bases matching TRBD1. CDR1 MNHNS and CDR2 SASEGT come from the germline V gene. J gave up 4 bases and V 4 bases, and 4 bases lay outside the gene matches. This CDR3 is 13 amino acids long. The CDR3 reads CASSGQGYYEQYF. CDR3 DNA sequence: TGTGCCAGCAGTGGACAGGGATATTACGAGCAGTACTTC.

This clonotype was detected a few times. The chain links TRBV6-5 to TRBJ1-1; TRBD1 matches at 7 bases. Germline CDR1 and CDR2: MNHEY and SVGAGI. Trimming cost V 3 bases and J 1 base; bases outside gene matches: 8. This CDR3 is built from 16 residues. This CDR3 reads CASSYGANRGNTEAFF. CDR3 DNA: TGTGCCAGCAGTTATGGGGCCAACAGGGGGAACACTGAAGCTTTCTTT.

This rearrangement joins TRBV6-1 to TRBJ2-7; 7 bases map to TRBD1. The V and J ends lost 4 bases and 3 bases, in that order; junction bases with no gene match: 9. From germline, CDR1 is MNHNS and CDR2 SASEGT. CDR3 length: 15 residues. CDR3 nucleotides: TGTGCCAGCAGTGCGGCGAAGAGACAGGGCTACGAGCAGTACTTC. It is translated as CASSAAKRQGYEQYF.

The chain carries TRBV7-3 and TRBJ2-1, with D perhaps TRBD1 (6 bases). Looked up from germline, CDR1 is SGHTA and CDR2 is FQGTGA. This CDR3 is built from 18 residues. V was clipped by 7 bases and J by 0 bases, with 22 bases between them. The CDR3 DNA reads TGTGCCAGCAACACCCCGGGGTGGGGGCCGAGCTCCTACAATGAGCAGTTCTTC. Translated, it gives CASNTPGWGPSSYNEQFF.

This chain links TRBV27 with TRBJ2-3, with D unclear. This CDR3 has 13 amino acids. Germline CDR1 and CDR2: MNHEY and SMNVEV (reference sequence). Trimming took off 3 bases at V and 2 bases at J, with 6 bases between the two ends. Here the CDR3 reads CASSFTNTDTQYF. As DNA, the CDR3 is TGTGCCAGCAGTTTTACCAACACAGATACGCAGTATTTT.

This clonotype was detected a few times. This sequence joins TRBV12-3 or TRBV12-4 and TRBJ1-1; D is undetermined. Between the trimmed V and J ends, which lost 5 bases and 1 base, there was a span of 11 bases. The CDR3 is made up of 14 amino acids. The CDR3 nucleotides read TGTGCCAGCAGTCAGGCTACGGGGAACACTGAAGCTTTCTTT. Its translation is CASSQATGNTEAFF.

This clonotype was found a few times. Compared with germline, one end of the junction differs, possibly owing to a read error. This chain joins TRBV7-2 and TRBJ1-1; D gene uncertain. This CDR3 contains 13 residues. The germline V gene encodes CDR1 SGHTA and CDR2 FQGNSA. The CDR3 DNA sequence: TGTGCCAACAGCTTACGACTGAACACTGAAGCTTTCTTT. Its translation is CANSLRLNTEAFF.

The CDR3 loop is CASSPSLGNTGELFF. CDR3 DNA sequence: TGTGCCAGCAGCCCCTCGTTGGGCAACACCGGGGAGCTGTTTTTT. The chain links TRBV7-2 to TRBJ2-2, with D hard to call. This CDR3 is 15 amino acids long. The V end lost 5 bases, the J end lost 2 bases, and 12 bases lay between the germline ends. CDR1 is SGHTA, CDR2 FQGNSA, per germline.

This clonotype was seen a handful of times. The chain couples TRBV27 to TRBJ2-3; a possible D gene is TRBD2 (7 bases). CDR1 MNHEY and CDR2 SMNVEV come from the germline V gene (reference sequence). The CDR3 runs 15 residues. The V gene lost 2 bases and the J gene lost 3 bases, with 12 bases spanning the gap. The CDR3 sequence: CASSLRGGRTDTQYF. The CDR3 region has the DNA TGTGCCAGCAGTTTAAGGGGGGGCCGAACAGATACGCAGTATTTT.

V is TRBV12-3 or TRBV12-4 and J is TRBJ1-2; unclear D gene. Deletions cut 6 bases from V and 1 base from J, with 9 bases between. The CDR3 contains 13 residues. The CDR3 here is CASRHTLNYGYTF. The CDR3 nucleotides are TGTGCCAGCAGGCACACTCTTAACTATGGCTACACCTTC.

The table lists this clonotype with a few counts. Here the CDR3 DNA reads TGTGCCAGCACGGGGGACAGCCAGTGGACCCAGTACTTC. It specifies CASTGDSQWTQYF. V usage is TRBV6-5 and J usage is TRBJ2-5, with D possibly TRBD1 on 7 matching bases. Germline CDR1 is MNHEY and CDR2 is SVGAGI. V gave up 7 bases and J gave up 7 bases, with 16 bases separating them. The CDR3 has 13 residues.

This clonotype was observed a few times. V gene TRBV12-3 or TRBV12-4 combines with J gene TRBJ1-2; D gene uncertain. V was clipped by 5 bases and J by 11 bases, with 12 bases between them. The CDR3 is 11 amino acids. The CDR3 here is CASSNFGDYTF. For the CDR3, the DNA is TGTGCCAGCAGTAACTTCGGGGATTACACCTTC.

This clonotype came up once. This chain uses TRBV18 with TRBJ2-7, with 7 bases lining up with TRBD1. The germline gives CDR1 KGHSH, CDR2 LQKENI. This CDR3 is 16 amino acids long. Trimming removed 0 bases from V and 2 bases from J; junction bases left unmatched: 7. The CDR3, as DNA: TGTGCCAGCTCACCACCGCCGACAGGGACCCCCTACGAGCAGTACTTC. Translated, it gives CASSPPPTGTPYEQYF.

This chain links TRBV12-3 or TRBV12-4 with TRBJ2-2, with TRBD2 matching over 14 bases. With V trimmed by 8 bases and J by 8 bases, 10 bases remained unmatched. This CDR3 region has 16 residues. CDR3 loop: CASDDLGLAGAGELFF. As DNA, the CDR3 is TGTGCCAGCGATGACCTGGGACTAGCGGGGGCGGGGGAGCTGTTTTTT.

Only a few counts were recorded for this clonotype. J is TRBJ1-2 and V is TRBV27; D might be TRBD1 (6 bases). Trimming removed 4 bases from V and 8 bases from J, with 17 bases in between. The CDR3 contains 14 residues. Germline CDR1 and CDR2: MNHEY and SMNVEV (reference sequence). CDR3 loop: CASSWGRTDYGYTF. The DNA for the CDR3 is TGTGCCAGCAGTTGGGGTCGGACAGATTACGGCTACACCTTC.

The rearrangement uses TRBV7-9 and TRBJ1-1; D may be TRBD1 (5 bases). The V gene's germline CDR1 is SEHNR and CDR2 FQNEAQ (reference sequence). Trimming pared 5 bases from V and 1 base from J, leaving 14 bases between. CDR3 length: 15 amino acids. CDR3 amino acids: CASSATFGGNTEAFF. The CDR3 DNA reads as TGTGCCAGCAGCGCAACGTTTGGGGGGAACACTGAAGCTTTCTTT.